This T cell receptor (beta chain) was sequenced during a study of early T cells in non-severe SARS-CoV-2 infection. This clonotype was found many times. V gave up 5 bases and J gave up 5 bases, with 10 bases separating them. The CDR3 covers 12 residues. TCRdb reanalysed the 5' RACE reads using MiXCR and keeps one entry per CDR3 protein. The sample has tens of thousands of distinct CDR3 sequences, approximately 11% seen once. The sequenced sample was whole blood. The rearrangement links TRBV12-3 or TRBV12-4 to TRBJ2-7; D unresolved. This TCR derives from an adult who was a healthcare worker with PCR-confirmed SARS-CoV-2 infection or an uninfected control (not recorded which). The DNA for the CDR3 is TGTGCCAGCAGTAAAGGTATGGACGAGCAGTACTTC. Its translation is CASSKGMDEQYF.